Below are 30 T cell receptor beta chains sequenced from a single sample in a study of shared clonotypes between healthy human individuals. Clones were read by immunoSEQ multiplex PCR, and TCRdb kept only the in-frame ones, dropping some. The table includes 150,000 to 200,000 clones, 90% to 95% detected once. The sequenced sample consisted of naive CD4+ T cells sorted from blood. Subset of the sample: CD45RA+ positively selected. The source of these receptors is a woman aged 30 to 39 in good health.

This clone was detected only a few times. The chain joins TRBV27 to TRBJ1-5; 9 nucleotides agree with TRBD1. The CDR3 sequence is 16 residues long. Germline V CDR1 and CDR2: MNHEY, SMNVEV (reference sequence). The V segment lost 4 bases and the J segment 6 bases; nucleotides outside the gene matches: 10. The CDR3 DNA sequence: TGTGCCAGCAGTTCCGACAGGGGGGACGGCTTTCAGCCCCAGCATTTT. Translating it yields CASSSDRGDGFQPQHF.

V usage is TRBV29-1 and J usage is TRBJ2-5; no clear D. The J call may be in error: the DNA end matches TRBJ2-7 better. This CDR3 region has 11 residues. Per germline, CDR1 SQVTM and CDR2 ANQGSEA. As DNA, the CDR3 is TGCAGCGTTGAGGAAGGCTACGAGCAGTACTTC. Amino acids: CSVEEGYEQYF.

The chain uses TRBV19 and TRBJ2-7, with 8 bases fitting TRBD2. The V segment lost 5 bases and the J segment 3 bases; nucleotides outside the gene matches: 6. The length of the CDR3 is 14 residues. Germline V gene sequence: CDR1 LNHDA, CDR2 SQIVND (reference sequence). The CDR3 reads CASSRLAGNYEQYF. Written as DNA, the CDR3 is TGTGCCAGTAGTCGTCTAGCGGGTAACTACGAGCAGTACTTC.

As DNA, the CDR3 is TGCGCCAGCAGCCTAGAGACAGGGGTGAACACTGAAGCTTTCTTT. This codes for CASSLETGVNTEAFF. The J gene is TRBJ1-1, the V gene TRBV5-1; 8 nucleotides line up with TRBD1. The CDR3 has 15 residues. In germline, CDR1 is SGHRS, CDR2 YFSETQ. Trimming took 4 bases from V and 0 from J; bases not matched to a gene: 5.

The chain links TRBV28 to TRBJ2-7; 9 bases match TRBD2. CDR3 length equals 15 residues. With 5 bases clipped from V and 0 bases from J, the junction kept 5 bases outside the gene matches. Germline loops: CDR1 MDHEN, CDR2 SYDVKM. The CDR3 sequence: CASSVQLAGSYEQYF. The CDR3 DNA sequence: TGTGCCAGCAGTGTTCAACTAGCGGGCTCCTACGAGCAGTACTTC. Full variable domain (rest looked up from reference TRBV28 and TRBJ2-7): DVKVTQSSRYLVKRTGEKVFLECVQDMDHENMFWYRQDPGLGLRLIYFSYDVKMKEKGDIPEGYSVSREKKERFSLILESASTNQTSMYLCASSVQLAGSYEQYFGPGTRLTVT.

The CDR3 region has the DNA TGTGCCAGCTCACCAAGTCTAGGACAGGCCGAGGACGAGCAGTACTTC. As protein: CASSPSLGQAEDEQYF. The rearrangement uses TRBV18 and TRBJ2-5, with 7 bases lining up with TRBD1. The last part of the DNA fits TRBJ2-7 better; the J call may be wrong. This CDR3 spans 16 amino acids. Germline loops: CDR1 KGHSH, CDR2 LQKENI.

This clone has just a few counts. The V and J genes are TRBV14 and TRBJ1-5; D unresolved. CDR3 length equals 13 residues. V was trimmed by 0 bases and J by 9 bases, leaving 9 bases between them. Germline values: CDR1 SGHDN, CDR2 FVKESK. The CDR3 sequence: CASSQDELRPQHF. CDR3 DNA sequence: TGTGCCAGCAGCCAAGATGAACTGCGGCCCCAGCATTTT.

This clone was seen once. The CDR3 DNA reads as TGTGCCAGCAGCTTGGGAGCAGGGAGCGAGCAGTACTTC. Its translation: CASSLGAGSEQYF. The chain combines TRBV7-9 with TRBJ2-5, with D possibly called TRBD1 or TRBD2 (5 bases each). The last part of the DNA fits TRBJ2-7 better; the J call may be wrong. CDR1 is SEHNR, CDR2 FQNEAQ, per germline (reference sequence). The CDR3 is 13 residues long.

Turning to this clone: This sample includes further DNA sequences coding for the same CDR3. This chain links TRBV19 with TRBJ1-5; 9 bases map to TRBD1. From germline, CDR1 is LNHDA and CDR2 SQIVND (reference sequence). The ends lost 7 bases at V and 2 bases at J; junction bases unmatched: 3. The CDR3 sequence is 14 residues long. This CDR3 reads CASTGQGGNQPQHF. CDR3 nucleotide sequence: TGTGCCAGTACGGGACAGGGCGGCAATCAGCCCCAGCATTTT.

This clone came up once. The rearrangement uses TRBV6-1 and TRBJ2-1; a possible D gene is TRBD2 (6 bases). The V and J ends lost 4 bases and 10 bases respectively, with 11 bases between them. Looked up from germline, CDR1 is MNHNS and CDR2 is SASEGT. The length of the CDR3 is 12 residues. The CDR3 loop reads CASSGVAEEQFF. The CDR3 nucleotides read TGTGCCAGCAGTGGGGTAGCGGAAGAGCAGTTCTTC.

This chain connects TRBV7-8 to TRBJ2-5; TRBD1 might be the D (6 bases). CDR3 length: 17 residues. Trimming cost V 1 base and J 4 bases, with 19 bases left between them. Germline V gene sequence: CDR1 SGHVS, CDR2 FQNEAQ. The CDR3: CASSLVRFRGERETQYF. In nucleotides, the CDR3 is TGTGCCAGCAGCTTAGTACGATTCAGGGGAGAAAGAGAGACCCAGTACTTC.

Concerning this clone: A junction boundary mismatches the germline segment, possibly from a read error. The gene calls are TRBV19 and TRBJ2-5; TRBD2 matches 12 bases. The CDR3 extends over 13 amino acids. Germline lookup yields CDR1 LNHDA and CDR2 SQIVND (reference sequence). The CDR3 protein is CASSSKTSGRFDF. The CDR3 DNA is TGTGCCAGTAGTAGTAAAACTAGCGGGAGGTTTGACTTC.

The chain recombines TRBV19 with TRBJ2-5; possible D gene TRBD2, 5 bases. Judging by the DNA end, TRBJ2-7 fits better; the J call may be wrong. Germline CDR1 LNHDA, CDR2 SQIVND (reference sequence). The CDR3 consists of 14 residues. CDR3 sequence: CASNSPGKTYEQYF. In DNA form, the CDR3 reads TGTGCCAGTAACTCCCCGGGAAAGACCTACGAGCAGTACTTC.

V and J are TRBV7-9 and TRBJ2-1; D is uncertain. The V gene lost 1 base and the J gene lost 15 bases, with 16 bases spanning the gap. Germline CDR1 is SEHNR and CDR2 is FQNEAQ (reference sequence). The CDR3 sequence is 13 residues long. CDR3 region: CASSLVGDPQPFF. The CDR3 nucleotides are TGTGCCAGCAGCTTAGTCGGAGACCCACAGCCGTTCTTC. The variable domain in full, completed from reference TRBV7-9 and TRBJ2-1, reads DTGVSQNPRHKITKRGQNVTFRCDPISEHNRLYWYRQTLGQGPEFLTYFQNEAQLEKSRLLSDRFSAERPKGSFSTLEIQRTEQGDSAMYLCASSLVGDPQPFFGPGTRLTVL.

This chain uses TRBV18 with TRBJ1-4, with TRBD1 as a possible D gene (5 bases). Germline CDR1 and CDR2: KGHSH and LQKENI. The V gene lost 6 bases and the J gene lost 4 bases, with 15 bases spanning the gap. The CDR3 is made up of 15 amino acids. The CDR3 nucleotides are TGTGCCAGCTCCCGACGGGACTTTTATAATGAAAAACTGTTTTTT. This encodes CASSRRDFYNEKLFF.

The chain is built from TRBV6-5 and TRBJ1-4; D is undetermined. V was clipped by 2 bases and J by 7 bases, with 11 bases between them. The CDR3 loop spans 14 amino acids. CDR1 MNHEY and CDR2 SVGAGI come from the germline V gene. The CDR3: CASSYTRGSEKLFF. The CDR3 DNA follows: TGTGCCAGCAGTTACACACGCGGAAGTGAAAAACTGTTTTTT.

The CDR3 here is CASRLAGPKETQYF. The CDR3 DNA sequence: TGTGCCAGCCGACTAGCGGGACCCAAAGAGACCCAGTACTTC. The chain has TRBV6-6 and TRBJ2-5, with 11 bases fitting TRBD2. The CDR3 length is 14 residues. The germline V gene has CDR1 MNHNY and CDR2 SVGAGI (reference sequence). Trimming at V came to 8 bases and at J to 3 bases, leaving 5 bases not matched to a gene.

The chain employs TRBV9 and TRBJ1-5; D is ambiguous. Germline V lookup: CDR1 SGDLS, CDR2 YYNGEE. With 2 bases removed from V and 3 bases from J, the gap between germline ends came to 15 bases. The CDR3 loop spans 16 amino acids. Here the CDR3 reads CASSVPTGDYNQPQHF. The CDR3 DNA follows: TGTGCCAGCAGCGTCCCCACCGGGGATTACAATCAGCCCCAGCATTTT. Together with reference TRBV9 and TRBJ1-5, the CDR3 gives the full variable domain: DSGVTQTPKHLITATGQRVTLRCSPRSGDLSVYWYQQSLDQGLQFLIQYYNGEERAKGNILERFSAQQFPDLHSELNLSSLELGDSALYFCASSVPTGDYNQPQHFGDGTRLSIL.

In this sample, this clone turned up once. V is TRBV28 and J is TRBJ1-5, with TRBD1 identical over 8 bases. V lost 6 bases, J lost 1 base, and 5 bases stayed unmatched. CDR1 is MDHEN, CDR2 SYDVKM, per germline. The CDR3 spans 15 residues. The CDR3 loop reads CASRLTGGSNQPQHF. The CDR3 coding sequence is TGTGCCAGCAGACTTACAGGGGGGAGCAATCAGCCCCAGCATTTT.

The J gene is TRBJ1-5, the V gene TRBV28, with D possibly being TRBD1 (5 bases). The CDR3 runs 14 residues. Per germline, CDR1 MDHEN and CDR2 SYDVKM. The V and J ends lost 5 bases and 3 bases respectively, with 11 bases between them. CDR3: CASSEGPNNQPQHF. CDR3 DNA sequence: TGTGCCAGCAGTGAGGGACCGAACAATCAGCCCCAGCATTTT. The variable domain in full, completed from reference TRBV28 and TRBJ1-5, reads DVKVTQSSRYLVKRTGEKVFLECVQDMDHENMFWYRQDPGLGLRLIYFSYDVKMKEKGDIPEGYSVSREKKERFSLILESASTNQTSMYLCASSEGPNNQPQHFGDGTRLSIL.

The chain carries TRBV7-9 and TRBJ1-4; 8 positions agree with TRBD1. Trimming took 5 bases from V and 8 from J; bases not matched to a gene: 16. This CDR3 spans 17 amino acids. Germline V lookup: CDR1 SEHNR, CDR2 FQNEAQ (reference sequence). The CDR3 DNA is TGTGCCAGCAGCGCTTCAATGACAGGGGAGCGGCAGGAAAAACTGTTTTTT. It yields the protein CASSASMTGERQEKLFF.

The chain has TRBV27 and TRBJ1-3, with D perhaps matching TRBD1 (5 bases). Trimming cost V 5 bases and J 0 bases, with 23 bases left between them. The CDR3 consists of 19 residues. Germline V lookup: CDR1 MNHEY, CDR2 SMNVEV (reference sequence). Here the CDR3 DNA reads TGTGCCAGCAGTCCCCCGGGGCAGATTAAGAGGTACTCTGGAAACACCATATATTTT. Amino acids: CASSPPGQIKRYSGNTIYF.

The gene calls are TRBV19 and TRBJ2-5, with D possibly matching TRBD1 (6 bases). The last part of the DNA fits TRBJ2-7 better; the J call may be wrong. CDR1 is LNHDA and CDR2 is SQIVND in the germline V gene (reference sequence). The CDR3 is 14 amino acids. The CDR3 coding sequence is TGTGCCAGTAGTATCAAAACAGGGCCCTACGAGCAGTACTTC. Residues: CASSIKTGPYEQYF.

The CDR3 here is CATTEPSLRTQYF. CDR3 DNA: TGCGCCACGACAGAGCCTAGTCTTCGGACCCAGTACTTC. The chain is built from TRBV5-1 and TRBJ2-5; the D gene is possibly TRBD1 (5 bases). The CDR3 is 13 residues long. V was pared by 9 bases and J by 7 bases, with 19 bases between. Germline lookup yields CDR1 SGHRS and CDR2 YFSETQ.

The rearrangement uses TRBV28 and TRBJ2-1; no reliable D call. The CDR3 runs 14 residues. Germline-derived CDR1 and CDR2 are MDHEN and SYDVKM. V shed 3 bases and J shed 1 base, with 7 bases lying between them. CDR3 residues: CASSFPQSYNEQFF. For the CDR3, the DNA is TGTGCCAGCAGTTTCCCACAGTCCTACAATGAGCAGTTCTTC.

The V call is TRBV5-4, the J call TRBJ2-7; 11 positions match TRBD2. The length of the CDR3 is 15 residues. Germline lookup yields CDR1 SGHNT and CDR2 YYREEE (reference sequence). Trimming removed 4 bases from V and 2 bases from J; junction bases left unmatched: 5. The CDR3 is CASSRLAGHTYEQYF. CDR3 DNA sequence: TGTGCCAGCAGCAGACTAGCGGGACATACCTACGAGCAGTACTTC.

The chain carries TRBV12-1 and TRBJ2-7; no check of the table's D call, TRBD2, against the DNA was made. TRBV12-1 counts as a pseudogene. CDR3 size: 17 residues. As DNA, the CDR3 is TGTGCCAGCAGCTTAGAACAGGGACTAGCGGGAGGCCACGAGCAGTACTTC. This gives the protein CASSLEQGLAGGHEQYF.

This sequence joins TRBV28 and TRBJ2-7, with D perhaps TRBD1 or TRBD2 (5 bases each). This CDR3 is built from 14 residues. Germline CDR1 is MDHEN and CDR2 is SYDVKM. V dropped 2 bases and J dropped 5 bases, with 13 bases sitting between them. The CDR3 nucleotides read TGTGCCAGCAGTTTAGGGACGCGCCCCCACGAGCAGTACTTC. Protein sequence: CASSLGTRPHEQYF. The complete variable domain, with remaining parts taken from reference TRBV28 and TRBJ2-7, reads DVKVTQSSRYLVKRTGEKVFLECVQDMDHENMFWYRQDPGLGLRLIYFSYDVKMKEKGDIPEGYSVSREKKERFSLILESASTNQTSMYLCASSLGTRPHEQYFGPGTRLTVT.

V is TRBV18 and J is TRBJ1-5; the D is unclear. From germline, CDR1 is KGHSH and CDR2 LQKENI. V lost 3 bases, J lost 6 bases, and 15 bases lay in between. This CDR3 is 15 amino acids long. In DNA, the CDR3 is TGTGCCAGCTCACCGGATGCGCTTAATGGTCAGCCCCAGCATTTT. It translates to CASSPDALNGQPQHF.

The CDR3 region is CASSPGWDPRSGRKYQETQYF. CDR3 bases: TGTGCCAGCAGCCCTGGTTGGGATCCGAGGAGCGGGAGGAAATATCAAGAGACCCAGTACTTC. The J gene is TRBJ2-5, the V gene TRBV4-2; 9 bases are shared with TRBD2. This CDR3 region has 21 residues. V trimming: 4 bases; J trimming: 2 bases; junction bases outside the gene matches: 23. The germline V gene encodes CDR1 LGHNA and CDR2 YNFKEQ.